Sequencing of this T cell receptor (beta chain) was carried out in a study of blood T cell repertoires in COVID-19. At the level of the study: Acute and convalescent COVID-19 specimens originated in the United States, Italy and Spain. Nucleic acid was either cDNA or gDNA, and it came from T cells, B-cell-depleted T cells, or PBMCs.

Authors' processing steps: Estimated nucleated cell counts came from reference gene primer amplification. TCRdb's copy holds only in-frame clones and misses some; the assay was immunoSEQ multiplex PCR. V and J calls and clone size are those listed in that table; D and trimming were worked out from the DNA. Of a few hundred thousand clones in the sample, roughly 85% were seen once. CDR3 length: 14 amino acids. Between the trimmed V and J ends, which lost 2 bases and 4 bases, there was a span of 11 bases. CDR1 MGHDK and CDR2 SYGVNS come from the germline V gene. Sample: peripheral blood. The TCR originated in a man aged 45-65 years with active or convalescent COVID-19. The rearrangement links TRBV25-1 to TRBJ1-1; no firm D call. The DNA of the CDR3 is TGTGCCAGCAGTGAACCTGGGGAGGTCACTGAAGCTTTCTTT. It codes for CASSEPGEVTEAFF. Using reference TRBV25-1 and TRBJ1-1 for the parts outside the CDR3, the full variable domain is EADIYQTPRYLVIGTGKKITLECSQTMGHDKMYWYQQDPGMELHLIHYSYGVNSTEKGDLSSESTVSRIRTEHFPLTLESARPSHTSQYLCASSEPGEVTEAFFGQGTRLTVV.